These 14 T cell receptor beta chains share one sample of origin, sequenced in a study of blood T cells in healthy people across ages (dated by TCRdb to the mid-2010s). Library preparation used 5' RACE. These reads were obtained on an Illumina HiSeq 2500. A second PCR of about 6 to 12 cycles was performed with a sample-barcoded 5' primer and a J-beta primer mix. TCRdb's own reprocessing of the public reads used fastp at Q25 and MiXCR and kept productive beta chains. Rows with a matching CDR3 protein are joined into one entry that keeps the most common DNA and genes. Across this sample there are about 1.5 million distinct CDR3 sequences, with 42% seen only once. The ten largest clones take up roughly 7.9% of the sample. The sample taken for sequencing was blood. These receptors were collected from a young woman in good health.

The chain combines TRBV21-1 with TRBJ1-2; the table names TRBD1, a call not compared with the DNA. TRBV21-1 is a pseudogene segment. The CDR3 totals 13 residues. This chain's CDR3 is CASSKGGGGGYTF. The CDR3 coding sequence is TGTGCCAGCAGCAAAGGGGGGGGCGGTGGCTACACCTTC.

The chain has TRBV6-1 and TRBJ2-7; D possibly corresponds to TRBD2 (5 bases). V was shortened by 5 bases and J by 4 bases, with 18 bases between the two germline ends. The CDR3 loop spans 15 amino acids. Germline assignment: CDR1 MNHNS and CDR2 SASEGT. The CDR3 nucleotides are TGTGCCAGCAGTCTCCGGGGTCTCCCCATTTACGAGCAGTACTTC. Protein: CASSLRGLPIYEQYF.

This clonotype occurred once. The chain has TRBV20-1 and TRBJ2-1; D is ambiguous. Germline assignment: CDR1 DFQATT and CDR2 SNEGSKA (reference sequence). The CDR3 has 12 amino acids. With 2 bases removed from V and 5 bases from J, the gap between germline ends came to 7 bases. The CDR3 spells CSARKTNNEQFF. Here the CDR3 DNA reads TGCAGTGCTAGAAAAACAAACAATGAGCAGTTCTTC.

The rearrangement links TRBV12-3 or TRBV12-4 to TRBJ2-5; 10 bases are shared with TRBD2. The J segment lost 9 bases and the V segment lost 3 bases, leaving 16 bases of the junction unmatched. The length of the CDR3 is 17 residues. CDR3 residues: CASSFRKASGGMRAQYF. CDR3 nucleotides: TGTGCCAGCAGTTTTAGAAAGGCTAGCGGGGGCATGAGGGCCCAGTACTTC.

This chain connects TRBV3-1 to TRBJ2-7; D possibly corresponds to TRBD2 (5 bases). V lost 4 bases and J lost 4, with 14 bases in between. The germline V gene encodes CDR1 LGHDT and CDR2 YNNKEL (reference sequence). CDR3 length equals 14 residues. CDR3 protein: CASSPLEGFYEQYF. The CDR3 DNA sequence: TGTGCCAGCAGCCCCCTTGAGGGCTTTTACGAGCAGTACTTC.

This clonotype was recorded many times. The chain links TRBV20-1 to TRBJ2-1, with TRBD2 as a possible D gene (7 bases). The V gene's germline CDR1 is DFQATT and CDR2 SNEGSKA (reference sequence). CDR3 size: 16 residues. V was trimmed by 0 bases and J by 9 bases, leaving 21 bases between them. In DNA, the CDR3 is TGCAGTGCTAGAGATCCAAGGGGGAGGGCCGGGTCTGAGCAGTTCTTC. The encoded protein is CSARDPRGRAGSEQFF.

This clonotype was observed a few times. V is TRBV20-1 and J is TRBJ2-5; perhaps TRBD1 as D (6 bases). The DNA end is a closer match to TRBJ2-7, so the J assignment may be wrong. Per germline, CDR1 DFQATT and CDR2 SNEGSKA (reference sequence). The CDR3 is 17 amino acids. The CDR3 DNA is TGCAGTGCTAGACCCAACGGACAGATATCCTCGTTCTACGAGCAGTACTTC. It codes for CSARPNGQISSFYEQYF.

For the CDR3, the DNA is TGCGCCAGCAAGATGGACCCACAATATAATTCACCCCTCCACTTT. Its protein is CASKMDPQYNSPLHF. The rearrangement links TRBV5-1 to TRBJ1-6, with unresolved D. Germline CDR1 and CDR2: SGHRS and YFSETQ. Trimming pared 6 bases from V and 4 bases from J, leaving 14 bases between. The CDR3 is 15 residues long.

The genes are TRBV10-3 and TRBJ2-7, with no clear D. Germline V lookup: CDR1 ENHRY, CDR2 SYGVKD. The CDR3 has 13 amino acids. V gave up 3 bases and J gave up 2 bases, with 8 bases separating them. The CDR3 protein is CAISDGWTYEQYF. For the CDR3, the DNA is TGTGCCATCAGTGACGGATGGACCTACGAGCAGTACTTC.

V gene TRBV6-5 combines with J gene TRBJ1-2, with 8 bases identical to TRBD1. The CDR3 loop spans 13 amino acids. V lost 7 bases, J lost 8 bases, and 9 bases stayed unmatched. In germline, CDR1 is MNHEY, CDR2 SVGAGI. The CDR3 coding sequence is TGTGCCAGCACCCAGGACAGGGTGATGGGCTACACCTTC. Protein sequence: CASTQDRVMGYTF.

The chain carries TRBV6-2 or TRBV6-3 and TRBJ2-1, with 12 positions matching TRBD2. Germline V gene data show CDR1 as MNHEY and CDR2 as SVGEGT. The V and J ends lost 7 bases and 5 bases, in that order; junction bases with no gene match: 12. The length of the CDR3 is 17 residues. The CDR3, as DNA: TGTGCCAGCATCCAAGGACTAGCGGGATTACTGGACAATGAGCAGTTCTTC. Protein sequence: CASIQGLAGLLDNEQFF.

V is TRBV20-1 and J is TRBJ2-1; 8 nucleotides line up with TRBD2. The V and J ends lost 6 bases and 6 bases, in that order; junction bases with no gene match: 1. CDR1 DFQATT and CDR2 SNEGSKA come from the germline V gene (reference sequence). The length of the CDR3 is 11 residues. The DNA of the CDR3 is TGCAGTGCGGGACTAGGCAATGAGCAGTTCTTC. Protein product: CSAGLGNEQFF.

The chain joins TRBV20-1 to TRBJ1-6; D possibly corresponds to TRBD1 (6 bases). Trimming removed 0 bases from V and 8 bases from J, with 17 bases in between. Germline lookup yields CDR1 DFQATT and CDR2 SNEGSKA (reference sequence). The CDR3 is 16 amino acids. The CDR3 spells CSARETGRGRDSPLHF. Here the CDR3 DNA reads TGCAGTGCTAGAGAAACGGGGAGGGGGAGGGATTCACCCCTCCACTTT.

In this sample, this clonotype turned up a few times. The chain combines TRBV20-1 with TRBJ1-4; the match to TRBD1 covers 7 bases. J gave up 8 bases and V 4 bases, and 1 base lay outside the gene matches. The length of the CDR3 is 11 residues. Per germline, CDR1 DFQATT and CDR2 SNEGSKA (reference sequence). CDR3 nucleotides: TGCAGTGCTACACAGGGGGAAAAACTGTTTTTT. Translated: CSATQGEKLFF.